A selection of T cell receptor beta chains follows, all from one sample in a study of PD-L1 blockade in urothelial cancer. Using immunoSEQ multiplex PCR, the repertoire was profiled, and TCRdb retains in-frame clones only, with some absent. The repertoire holds 40,000 or so clones, with approximately 89% as singletons. Specimen: PBMCs, collected around atezolizumab (anti-PD-L1) treatment. Receptors were obtained from a woman aged 55-69 years with urothelial cancer. The CDR3 runs from the conserved cysteine through the conserved F or W. The D gene is left open where the match is weak. Size is omitted from some rows. Given values are once, few, many or a class for expanded clones.

TRBV9,NA,NA,TRBJ1-2,TGTGCCAGCAGCGTAGAGCTCCGGACAGCCTATGGCTACACCTTC,CASSVELRTAYGYTF
TRBV6-5,NA,NA,TRBJ1-3,TGTGCCAGCACCCCTAGTGGAGGAGGAAACACCATATATTTT,CASTPSGGGNTIYF
TRBV7-2,NA,NA,TRBJ1-5,TGTGCCAGCAGCTTACGCAGGGGAAATCAGCCCCAGCATTTT,CASSLRRGNQPQHF
TRBV5-5,NA,NA,TRBJ2-5,TGTGCCAGCAGGACCCGAGTGGGGCGGGAGACCCAGTACTTC,CASRTRVGRETQYF
TRBV7-9,NA,TRBD1,TRBJ2-3,TGTGCCAGCAGCTTAACCACAGGGGCGCGATATACGCAGTATTTT,CASSLTTGARYTQYF
TRBV2,NA,NA,TRBJ1-5,TGTGCCAGCAGTGGGGGGGAAGGTCAGCCCCAGCATTTT,CASSGGEGQPQHF
TRBV2,NA,TRBD1,TRBJ1-1,TGTGCCAGCACTTTACGACAGGGGAGGTTTTCGAACACTGAAGCTTTCTTT,CASTLRQGRFSNTEAFF
TRBV5-8,NA,NA,TRBJ1-1,TGTGCCAGCAGCTTGGGGGGGCGCACTGAAGCTTTCTTT,CASSLGGRTEAFF
TRBV5-6,NA,TRBD2,TRBJ2-1,TGTGCCAGCAAGGGGGGTGGGACTAGCGCATACAATGAGCAGTTCTTC,CASKGGGTSAYNEQFF
TRBV5-4,NA,NA,TRBJ2-2,TGTGCCAGCAATCCAGCGAACACCGGGGAGCTGTTTTTT,CASNPANTGELFF
TRBV5-8,NA,TRBD1,TRBJ2-5,TGTGCCAGCAGCTTGCGGACAGGGATAGAGACCCAGTACTTC,CASSLRTGIETQYF
TRBV11-2,NA,NA,TRBJ1-1,TGTGCCAGCAGCTTAGGCGGGGGGGGAAAAGCTTTCTTT,CASSLGGGGKAFF
TRBV7-6,NA,TRBD2,TRBJ2-3,TGTGCCAGCAGCTTAGTTACTAGCGGGAGCACAGATACGCAGTATTTT,CASSLVTSGSTDTQYF
TRBV30,NA,NA,TRBJ1-5,TGTGCCTGGAGTCCCGGGATATTTCGACCCCAGCATTTT,CAWSPGIFRPQHF
TRBV28,NA,TRBD2,TRBJ2-3,TGTGCCAGCAGGCATGGGGTAGCGGGGTCAGATACGCAGTATTTT,CASRHGVAGSDTQYF
TRBV28,NA,NA,TRBJ2-7,TGTGCCAGCAGTTCTAGCTACGAGCAGTACTTC,CASSSSYEQYF
TRBV7-6,NA,TRBD1,TRBJ2-2,TGTGCCAGCAGCGGCAGGGGGATGGCGAACACCGGGGAGCTGTTTTTT,CASSGRGMANTGELFF
TRBV28,NA,NA,TRBJ1-5,TGTGCCAGCAGGAACACAGGGACGGGTCAGCCCCAGCATTTT,CASRNTGTGQPQHF
TRBV7-2,NA,TRBD1,TRBJ2-1,TGTGCCAGCAGCTTAGCGCTAATACAGGGGGCATATGAGCAGTTCTTC,CASSLALIQGAYEQFF
TRBV7-6,NA,TRBD1,TRBJ1-1,TGTGCCAGCAGCAAACAGGGACAGGGGCGCCCTGAAGCTTTCTTT,CASSKQGQGRPEAFF
TRBV7-2,NA,NA,TRBJ2-7,TGTGCCAGCAGCTTAGTAGGAGTAGGCGAGCAGTACTTC,CASSLVGVGEQYF
TRBV21-1,few,NA,TRBJ2-1,TGTGCCAGCAGTTGCCAGGGGCCTTCCTACAATGAGCAGTTCTTC,CASSCQGPSYNEQFF
TRBV5-4,NA,NA,TRBJ2-2,TGTGCCAGCAGCTTCGGTGGCAGGGTGGACACCGGGGAGCTGTTTTTT,CASSFGGRVDTGELFF
TRBV7-2,NA,NA,TRBJ2-5,TGTGCCAGCAGCTTACGTAGGGGCTCGGAACAAGAAACCCAGTACTTC,CASSLRRGSEQETQYF
TRBV6-5,NA,TRBD2,TRBJ2-5,TGTGCCAGCAGTTCGCCGGGGGGACAAGAGACCCAGTACTTC,CASSSPGGQETQYF
TRBV23-1,NA,NA,TRBJ2-3,TGCGCCACCACAAGGGGGAAGCATACGCAGTATTTT,CATTRGKHTQYF
TRBV27,few,TRBD2,TRBJ2-3,TGTGCCAGCAGTCGTTGGCTAGCGGGCACAGATACGCAGTATTTT,CASSRWLAGTDTQYF
TRBV19,NA,NA,TRBJ2-1,TGTGCCAGCATCTCAACAGGGTTCAATGAGCAGTTCTTC,CASISTGFNEQFF
TRBV13,NA,NA,TRBJ2-2,TGTGCCAGCAGCTTAGAATTAGACACCGGGGAGCTGTTTTTT,CASSLELDTGELFF
TRBV28,NA,NA,TRBJ2-7,TGTGCCAGCAGCTTGCAAGACAGCTACGAGCAGTACTTC,CASSLQDSYEQYF
TRBV9,NA,TRBD2,TRBJ2-3,TGTGCCAGCAGCGCGGGACTAGCCCGGAGCACAGATACGCAGTATTTT,CASSAGLARSTDTQYF
TRBV28,NA,NA,TRBJ1-3,TGTGCCAGCAGTTTATGGGACACCCGCTCTGGAAACACCATATATTTT,CASSLWDTRSGNTIYF
TRBV27,NA,NA,TRBJ2-7,TGTGCCAGCAGTTTTTCAGGGGCTGGCTCCTACGAGCAGTACTTC,CASSFSGAGSYEQYF
TRBV7-7,NA,NA,TRBJ2-3,TGTGCCAGCAGCGCTACCGGGACTGTGGCAGATACGCAGTATTTT,CASSATGTVADTQYF
TRBV28,few,TRBD2,TRBJ2-1,TGTGCCAGCAGGGGACTAGCCTCTAATGAGCAGTTCTTC,CASRGLASNEQFF
TRBV28,NA,NA,TRBJ1-3,TGTGCCAGCAGTTTATTAGGGAGAATCGGAAACACCATATATTTT,CASSLLGRIGNTIYF
TRBV21-1,NA,NA,TRBJ2-2,TGTGCCAGCAGCAAGTCGGGGGTTGTAAGGCACGGGGAGCTGTTTTTT,CASSKSGVVRHGELFF
TRBV7-2,NA,TRBD2,TRBJ2-7,TGTGCCAGCAGCTTTACTAGCGGGGCTTACGAGCAGTACTTC,CASSFTSGAYEQYF
TRBV29-1,NA,TRBD2,TRBJ2-3,TGCAGCGTTGGGGATATCGGACTAGCGGGAGCCCGAAAGACAGATACGCAGTATTTT,CSVGDIGLAGARKTDTQYF
TRBV10-3,NA,NA,TRBJ2-7,TGTGCCATCAGTGAGTTTCAGGGCGTCGACGAGCAGTACTTC,CAISEFQGVDEQYF
TRBV18,NA,NA,TRBJ1-1,TGTGCCAGCTCACCACCGGCAGGTGCCAACACTGAAGCTTTCTTT,CASSPPAGANTEAFF
TRBV5-1,NA,TRBD2,TRBJ2-1,TGCGCCAGCAGCTCCGGACTAGCGGGAGGAGGGTGGGATGAGCAGTTCTTC,CASSSGLAGGGWDEQFF
TRBV7-9,NA,TRBD2,TRBJ2-7,TGTGCCAGCAGCCGTAGCGGGAGTGGCTACGAGCAGTACTTC,CASSRSGSGYEQYF
TRBV28,NA,NA,TRBJ2-3,TGTGCCAGCAGTTTCCCCCAGAGGTATACGCAGTATTTT,CASSFPQRYTQYF
TRBV18,NA,TRBD1,TRBJ1-2,TGTGCCAGCTCACTTCCCGCGACAGGGTGGGGCTACACCTTC,CASSLPATGWGYTF
TRBV12-5,NA,TRBD2,TRBJ2-1,TGTGCTAGTGGTAGGGGAAGGACTAGCGGGAGGGCCGGTTCGGATGAGCAGTTCTTC,CASGRGRTSGRAGSDEQFF
TRBV7-3,NA,TRBD1,TRBJ2-7,TGTGCCAGCAGCTCGGACAGGGGCTACGAGCAGTACTTC,CASSSDRGYEQYF
TRBV19,NA,NA,TRBJ1-1,TGTGCCAGTAGTACCTACAGGGTGGGGAACACTGAAGCTTTCTTT,CASSTYRVGNTEAFF
TRBV9,few,TRBD2,TRBJ2-7,TGTGCCAGCTCAGTGACTAGCGGGAGCCCCTACGAGCAGTACTTC,CASSVTSGSPYEQYF
TRBV6-5,NA,NA,TRBJ1-5,TGTGCCAGCAGTTTAACAGGGTCGTTAAGCAATCAGCCCCAGCATTTT,CASSLTGSLSNQPQHF
TRBV18,NA,NA,TRBJ1-1,TGTGCCAGCTCAGGCTTGGAGTGGCAGACGAACACTGAAGCTTTCTTT,CASSGLEWQTNTEAFF